The sequence of this TCR beta chain was determined in a study of neurological immune-mediated disorders. Study-level findings and limits: HTLV-1-associated myelopathy led in TCR clonal expansion, while multiple sclerosis ranked lowest, below healthy controls.

The ends were cut back, 10 bases at V and 7 bases at J, with 14 bases in the middle. The CDR3 is 13 amino acids. CDR1 is MNHEY and CDR2 is SVGAGI in the germline V gene. As for the cDNA, it was generated by 5'RACE with 10-nucleotide random UMIs. TCRdb processed the 5' RACE reads anew with MiXCR; each CDR3 protein has one entry. Here the sample spans about 58,000 distinct CDR3 sequences, about 3.7% being singletons. This clonotype was observed many times. The antigen is unknown. The genes are TRBV6-5 and TRBJ1-6; perhaps TRBD1 as D (6 bases). This receptor was obtained from a woman aged 60-75 years with multiple sclerosis. The sequencing input was PBMCs. CDR3 sequence (DNA): TGTGCCACCTCCCGGGGGCAGAATTCACCCCTCCACTTT. It is translated as CATSRGQNSPLHF.